This record looks at one TCR beta chain sequence and its context. Its antigen is currently unknown. The data are from a study of OX40 agonist ivuxolimab in advanced cancers. Across the study: Participants, 75% to 90% male, averaged roughly 60 years of age, ranging from roughly 20 to 85. Patients with prior anti-PD-1, anti-PD-L1 or anti-CTLA-4 therapy were eligible; roughly 40% had some. Overall study results and limits: There was clonal expansion of CD4+ and CD8+ blood T cells by week 6 at 0.1 to 3.0 mg/kg.

The repertoire was sequenced with immunoSEQ multiplex PCR; TCRdb's copy has only in-frame clones and lacks some. The data contain 65,000 to 90,000 clones, around 85% of them singletons. This CDR3 region has 15 residues. Germline CDR1 and CDR2: MNHNS and SASEGT. Trimming removed 1 base from V and 2 bases from J; junction bases left unmatched: 4. This chain joins TRBV6-1 and TRBJ2-7; the match to TRBD1 covers 8 bases. The material was CD4+ or CD8+ T cells sorted from blood, obtained in a trial of the OX40 agonist ivuxolimab. This receptor was obtained from an adult with an advanced solid tumor such as melanoma, head and neck, liver or kidney cancer. CDR3 in amino acids: CASSEVWTGPYEQYF. Written as DNA, the CDR3 is TGTGCCAGCAGTGAAGTCTGGACAGGGCCCTACGAGCAGTACTTC.